This paragraph reports one T cell receptor (beta chain). What it binds is unknown. The ends lost 3 bases at V and 2 bases at J; junction bases unmatched: 3. The germline CDR1 and CDR2 sequences are SGHNT and YENEEA. The CDR3 is 15 residues long. General study findings and limits: Tumor memory CD4+ T cell TCR gene usage clustered with blood and lymph node memory CD4+ cells and lymph node naive CD4+ cells. Tumor Tregs overlapped most with tumor, then blood, naive CD4+ cells.

Semi-nested PCR with Nested Universal Primer A followed constant-region reverse priming of full-length variable regions. TCRdb reanalysed the 5' RACE reads using MiXCR and keeps one entry per CDR3 protein. The sample comprises some 64,000 distinct CDR3 sequences, approximately 23% of which are singletons, and 2.5% to 3% rests with the top ten. The TCR comes from a female donor with breast cancer. The sample comprised memory CD4+ T cells sorted from a lymph node. Described subset: memory CD4+ T cells, CD4+CD45RO+CD25-. The chain links TRBV11-3 to TRBJ2-1; 8 bases map to TRBD2. CDR3 in amino acids: CASSFKREPYNEQFF. The CDR3 DNA follows: TGTGCCAGCAGCTTTAAGCGGGAGCCCTACAATGAGCAGTTCTTC.